Below, 28 T cell receptor beta chains from the same sample are listed, as sequenced in a study of spatial heterogeneity in lung cancer. Time point in this sample: sample taken at primary tumor resection. No cognate antigen is known for these TCRs. General study findings and limits: The study found that expanded intratumoral alpha and beta TCR counts tracked tumor mutation counts.

TCRdb processed the 5' RACE reads anew with MiXCR; each CDR3 protein has one entry. The data show 18,000 or so distinct CDR3 sequences, with approximately 9.7% seen just once and less than 25% held by the top ten. The material sequenced was lung tumor tissue, taken at surgery. Receptor source: a female donor with early-stage non-small cell lung cancer.

This clonotype was observed many times. This beta chain is an unintended read in a library built for alpha chains; its size means little. This chain joins TRBV27 and TRBJ2-7; TRBD1 agrees at 8 bases. CDR1 and CDR2 from the germline V gene are MNHEY and SMNVEV (reference sequence). The V gene end was trimmed by 5 bases and the J gene end by 4 bases; junction bases not matched to a gene: 13. The CDR3 extends over 16 amino acids. CDR3 residues: CASSAADRGASYEQYF. The DNA for the CDR3 is TGTGCCAGCAGTGCAGCAGACAGGGGCGCCTCTTACGAGCAGTACTTC.

This clonotype was counted ten times or more. This beta chain is off target for a library built for alpha chains, so its abundance means little. This chain joins TRBV11-2 and TRBJ2-5; D is uncertain. The CDR3 runs to 13 residues. CDR1 is SGHAT and CDR2 is FQNNGV in the germline V gene. V was pared by 4 bases and J by 1 base, with 7 bases between. Here the CDR3 DNA reads TGTGCCAGCAGCTCCTTCGGCCAAGAGACCCAGTACTTC. This encodes CASSSFGQETQYF. Full variable domain (rest looked up from reference TRBV11-2 and TRBJ2-5): EAGVAQSPRYKIIEKRQSVAFWCNPISGHATLYWYQQILGQGPKLLIQFQNNGVVDDSQLPKDRFSAERLKGVDSTLKIQPAKLEDSAVYLCASSSFGQETQYFGPGTRLLVL.

This clonotype was counted between two and nine times. This beta chain turned up in a library designed for alpha chains; as an off-target read, its abundance says little. The chain links TRBV27 to TRBJ1-2; maybe TRBD1 (5 bases). This CDR3 region has 14 residues. Trimming shortened V by 2 bases and J by 8 bases, and 15 bases separated the two germline ends. Germline lookup yields CDR1 MNHEY and CDR2 SMNVEV (reference sequence). The CDR3 nucleotides are TGTGCCAGCAGTTTACTGTTCCAGGGAGGCGGCTACACCTTC. Residues: CASSLLFQGGGYTF.

By proportion, this clonotype is medium-sized. The library was prepared for alpha chains; this beta chain is a stray read, so its frequency means little. The J gene is TRBJ2-7, the V gene TRBV29-1; 9 bases fit TRBD1. J lost 6 bases, V lost 6 bases, and 12 bases had no gene match. CDR1 and CDR2 (germline): SQVTM, ANQGSEA. This CDR3 is built from 14 residues. The CDR3 DNA reads TGCAGCGTCATTCATGTTGGGACAGGGAGCGAGCAGTACTTC. Encoded protein: CSVIHVGTGSEQYF.

As for this clonotype: Since it is a stray read in a library aimed at alpha chains, this beta chain has a size that is not meaningful. The genes are TRBV5-1 and TRBJ2-5; D call uncertain. Trimming removed 2 bases from V and 2 bases from J, with 7 bases in between. Per germline, CDR1 SGHRS and CDR2 YFSETQ. CDR3 length: 13 amino acids. The CDR3 DNA follows: TGCGCCAGCAGCTTTCGAGTACAAGAGACCCAGTACTTC. This codes for CASSFRVQETQYF.

This clonotype was found many times. In a library made to pick up alpha chains, this beta chain is a stray read with a size that means little. The CDR3 loop is CSARDQPNTEAFF. Here the CDR3 DNA reads TGCAGTGCTAGAGATCAGCCGAACACTGAAGCTTTCTTT. J is TRBJ1-1 and V is TRBV20-1; D is unclear. The CDR3 is 13 residues long. Germline lookup yields CDR1 DFQATT and CDR2 SNEGSKA (reference sequence). The germline V and J ends were trimmed by 0 bases and 1 base, with 6 bases remaining between them.

This clonotype was picked up a small number of times. This beta chain is off target for a library built for alpha chains, so its abundance means little. The rearrangement links TRBV12-3 or TRBV12-4 to TRBJ1-3; D not certain. The CDR3 is 11 residues long. V shed 2 bases and J shed 7 bases, with 3 bases lying between them. The CDR3 coding sequence is TGTGCCAGCAGTTTAACCAACACCATATATTTT. It codes for CASSLTNTIYF.

This clonotype was counted a few times. The size of this beta chain means little, since it is a stray read in a library made for alpha chains. The rearrangement uses TRBV5-1 and TRBJ2-7; TRBD1 matches 7 bases. Trimming cost V 0 bases and J 4 bases; bases outside gene matches: 1. This CDR3 comprises 13 residues. CDR1 is SGHRS, CDR2 YFSETQ, per germline. The chain's CDR3 is CASSLDRGYEQYF. The CDR3 DNA is TGCGCCAGCAGCTTGGACAGGGGTTACGAGCAGTACTTC.

This clonotype showed up many times. A library prepared for alpha chains yielded this beta chain as an off-target read; its size is of little meaning. The chain combines TRBV28 with TRBJ1-3, with unresolved D. The germline CDR1 and CDR2 sequences are MDHEN and SYDVKM. CDR3 size: 15 residues. V lost 8 bases and J lost 0, with 14 bases in between. The CDR3, as DNA: TGTGCCAGCTGTTCGGGTGTCGTCTCTGGAAACACCATATATTTT. Protein product: CASCSGVVSGNTIYF.

The table lists this clonotype with a count of one. This beta chain is off target for a library built for alpha chains, so its abundance means little. The rearrangement uses TRBV5-1 and TRBJ1-2, with D maybe TRBD1 (5 bases). Trimming cost V 8 bases and J 3 bases, with 20 bases left between them. This CDR3 has 15 amino acids. Germline V lookup: CDR1 SGHRS, CDR2 YFSETQ. The CDR3 DNA is TGCGCCAGTAAAACAACCGGGACCGACTACTATGGCTACACCTTC. This translates into CASKTTGTDYYGYTF.

In its sample, this clonotype was seen a few times. The library was built for alpha chains, so this beta chain is an off-target read and its size means little. The rearrangement joins TRBV6-6 to TRBJ2-1; possibly TRBD1 for D (7 bases). V was clipped by 10 bases and J by 0 bases, with 10 bases between them. This CDR3 spans 13 amino acids. Germline-derived CDR1 and CDR2 are MNHNY and SVGAGI (reference sequence). CDR3 nucleotide sequence: TGTGCCACTCAGGGGGGCTCCTACAATGAGCAGTTCTTC. Its translation: CATQGGSYNEQFF.

This clonotype showed up just a few times. This beta chain lies outside the target of a library built for alpha chains; its clone size means little. CDR3 nucleotide sequence: TGTGCCAGCAGCCAAGTAGGGTTATGGGGCACAGATACGCAGTATTTT. Residues: CASSQVGLWGTDTQYF. The V call is TRBV3-1, the J call TRBJ2-3; D is undetermined. CDR3 length: 16 amino acids. Deletions cut 1 base from V and 1 base from J, with 12 bases between. The V gene's germline CDR1 is LGHDT and CDR2 YNNKEL (reference sequence).

This clonotype has ten or more counts. This beta chain lies outside the target of a library built for alpha chains; its clone size means little. The chain is built from TRBV12-3 or TRBV12-4 and TRBJ1-6; a possible D gene is TRBD1 (5 bases). The length of the CDR3 is 12 residues. V shed 6 bases and J shed 17 bases, with 17 bases lying between them. The DNA of the CDR3 is TGTGCCAGCAGCACCGGGACCGGCGTAATCCACTTT. It specifies CASSTGTGVIHF.

The table lists this clonotype with many counts. Little can be read into the size of this beta chain, an off-target read in a library designed for alpha chains. The rearrangement joins TRBV28 to TRBJ1-3; TRBD1 agrees at 9 bases. Trimming cost V 6 bases and J 8 bases; bases outside gene matches: 14. The CDR3 contains 16 residues. Germline values: CDR1 MDHEN, CDR2 SYDVKM. The CDR3 region is CASSFNPRDREDTIYF. For the CDR3, the DNA is TGTGCCAGCAGCTTTAACCCGAGGGACAGGGAGGACACCATATATTTT.

About this clonotype: This beta chain represents an off-target read in a library built for alpha chains; its size is of limited meaning. The chain is built from TRBV10-3 and TRBJ2-7; 10 nucleotides align to TRBD1. The CDR3 totals 14 residues. Unmatched junction bases numbered 4, after V lost 7 bases and J lost 1 base. Germline CDR1 is ENHRY and CDR2 is SYGVKD. CDR3 in DNA: TGTGCCATCAATCCGGGACAGGGGTCCTACGAGCAGTACTTC. Translated, it gives CAINPGQGSYEQYF.

Many counts were recorded for this clonotype. Within a library made for alpha chains, this beta chain is off target, and its count is uninformative. The V gene is TRBV27, the J gene TRBJ1-3; D is ambiguous. CDR3 size: 16 residues. The germline CDR1 and CDR2 sequences are MNHEY and SMNVEV (reference sequence). V was trimmed by 2 bases and J by 0 bases, leaving 11 bases between them. The CDR3 nucleotides are TGTGCCAGCAGTTTACGGTCTCCCTACTCTGGAAACACCATATATTTT. It codes for CASSLRSPYSGNTIYF.

This clonotype was seen at least ten times. This beta chain lies outside the target of a library built for alpha chains; its clone size means little. The V gene is TRBV19, the J gene TRBJ1-2; D is unresolved. The CDR3 contains 14 residues. V gave up 3 bases and J gave up 7 bases, with 15 bases separating them. Germline CDR1 is LNHDA and CDR2 is SQIVND (reference sequence). CDR3 protein: CASSIAGKDGGYTF. CDR3 coding DNA: TGTGCCAGTAGTATTGCGGGAAAGGATGGTGGCTACACCTTC.

This clonotype was counted ten times or more. Within a library made for alpha chains, this beta chain is off target, and its count is uninformative. The V call is TRBV9, the J call TRBJ2-7, with TRBD1 as a possible D gene (6 bases). This CDR3 region has 15 residues. Trimming left V 2 bases short and J 2 bases short, with 14 bases between. Germline lookup yields CDR1 SGDLS and CDR2 YYNGEE. CDR3 sequence: CASSVGQGSPYEQYF. In nucleotides, the CDR3 is TGTGCCAGCAGCGTCGGTCAGGGGAGTCCCTACGAGCAGTACTTC.

This clonotype occurred many times. Because this beta chain is a stray read in a library intended to capture alpha chains, its abundance should not be given much weight. The genes are TRBV9 and TRBJ2-5; TRBD2 might be the D (6 bases). Trimming stripped 5 bases from V and 2 bases from J, with 13 bases between. The CDR3 extends over 14 amino acids. Looked up from germline, CDR1 is SGDLS and CDR2 is YYNGEE. The CDR3 nucleotides read TGTGCCAGCAGTTACCGGGACTTACAAGAGACCCAGTACTTC. Residues: CASSYRDLQETQYF. Supplemented by reference TRBV9 and TRBJ2-5, the full variable domain reads DSGVTQTPKHLITATGQRVTLRCSPRSGDLSVYWYQQSLDQGLQFLIQYYNGEERAKGNILERFSAQQFPDLHSELNLSSLELGDSALYFCASSYRDLQETQYFGPGTRLLVL.

This clonotype was picked up a small number of times. Within a library made for alpha chains, this beta chain is off target, and its count is uninformative. The chain links TRBV7-9 to TRBJ1-1, with D possibly TRBD1 on 6 matching bases. From germline, CDR1 is SEHNR and CDR2 FQNEAQ (reference sequence). The V and J ends lost 1 base and 4 bases respectively, with 7 bases between them. The CDR3 consists of 13 residues. The CDR3: CASSLGGATEAFF. For the CDR3, the DNA is TGTGCCAGCAGCTTAGGGGGGGCCACTGAAGCTTTCTTT.

A note on this clonotype: Because this beta chain is a stray read in a library intended to capture alpha chains, its abundance should not be given much weight. The chain links TRBV18 to TRBJ2-4; 8 nucleotides line up with TRBD1. Germline V gene data show CDR1 as KGHSH and CDR2 as LQKENI. The CDR3 extends over 15 amino acids. J lost 5 bases, V lost 5 bases, and 8 bases had no gene match. CDR3 residues: CASSGTGTGENIQYF. DNA of the CDR3: TGTGCCAGCTCAGGAACCGGGACAGGAGAAAACATTCAGTACTTC. Looking up the rest from reference TRBV18 and TRBJ2-4 gives the full variable domain: NAGVMQNPRHLVRRRGQEARLRCSPMKGHSHVYWYRQLPEEGLKFMVYLQKENIIDESGMPKERFSAEFPKEGPSILRIQQVVRGDSAAYFCASSGTGTGENIQYFGAGTRLSVL.

Worth noting for this clonotype: This could be a read error, since a much larger clone is one nucleotide away. A library made for alpha chains picked up this beta chain off target, so its size means little. V is TRBV12-3 or TRBV12-4 and J is TRBJ2-7; TRBD2 aligns across 10 bases. This CDR3 is built from 14 residues. In nucleotides, the CDR3 is TGTGCCAGCAGTTCTAGCGGGGGTACATACGCGCAGTACTTC. This sequence encodes CASSSSGGTYAQYF.

This clonotype has a count of ten or more. Being off target in a library aimed at alpha chains, this beta chain has a size of little meaning. This chain joins TRBV7-9 and TRBJ2-3; 11 nucleotides align to TRBD2. With 3 bases clipped from V and 3 bases from J, the junction kept 5 bases outside the gene matches. The CDR3 runs to 16 residues. Germline values: CDR1 SEHNR, CDR2 FQNEAQ (reference sequence). CDR3 region: CASSLERTSGTDTQYF. The CDR3 DNA reads TGTGCCAGCAGCTTGGAGAGGACTAGCGGGACAGATACGCAGTATTTT.

This clonotype showed up many times. A library prepared for alpha chains yielded this beta chain as an off-target read; its size is of little meaning. This rearrangement joins TRBV19 to TRBJ1-2; unclear D gene. Looked up from germline, CDR1 is LNHDA and CDR2 is SQIVND (reference sequence). The CDR3 runs to 12 residues. The V and J ends lost 8 bases and 6 bases respectively, with 13 bases between them. CDR3 sequence (DNA): TGTGCCAGTTCAAGGGCAGAACATGGCTACACCTTC. The encoded protein is CASSRAEHGYTF. Full variable domain (outside the CDR3, taken from reference TRBV19 and TRBJ1-2): DGGITQSPKYLFRKEGQNVTLSCEQNLNHDAMYWYRQDPGQGLRLIYYSQIVNDFQKGDIAEGYSVSREKKESFPLTVTSAQKNPTAFYLCASSRAEHGYTFGSGTRLTVV.

This clonotype showed up just a few times. Being off target in a library aimed at alpha chains, this beta chain has a size of little meaning. The chain employs TRBV10-1 and TRBJ1-5; no clear D. V was shortened by 0 bases and J by 5 bases, with 5 bases between the two germline ends. This CDR3 comprises 13 residues. Germline V gives CDR1 WNHNN, CDR2 SYGVQD (reference sequence). The chain's CDR3 is CASSESVDQPQHF. The CDR3 DNA sequence: TGCGCCAGCAGTGAGTCGGTGGATCAGCCCCAGCATTTT.

With respect to this clonotype: Within a library made for alpha chains, this beta chain is off target, and its count is uninformative. V gene TRBV7-1 combines with J gene TRBJ2-3; 9 nucleotides agree with TRBD2. TRBV7-1 is assigned to the ORF class and has an uncertain function. With V trimmed by 3 bases and J by 4 bases, 8 bases remained unmatched. The CDR3 covers 16 residues. The CDR3 sequence: CASSSGGGGAADTQYF. In DNA form, the CDR3 reads TGTGCCAGCAGCTCTGGGGGCGGGGGGGCCGCAGATACGCAGTATTTT.

This clonotype is labeled as medium-sized. For a library built for alpha chains, this beta chain is a stray read; little rests on its size. The chain joins TRBV7-8 to TRBJ2-3; 8 nucleotides align to TRBD1. Trimming at V came to 5 bases and at J to 1 base, leaving 8 bases not matched to a gene. The CDR3 runs to 16 residues. Germline V lookup: CDR1 SGHVS, CDR2 FQNEAQ. CDR3 sequence reads: CASSPTPGQGTDTQYF. The CDR3 DNA is TGTGCCAGCAGCCCAACCCCGGGACAGGGCACAGATACGCAGTATTTT.

This clonotype has more than one count but fewer than ten. Because this beta chain is a stray read in a library intended to capture alpha chains, its abundance should not be given much weight. This chain's CDR3 is CATSDLTTGELFF. The CDR3 region has the DNA TGTGCCACCAGTGATTTGACGACAGGGGAGCTGTTTTTT. The chain links TRBV24-1 to TRBJ2-2; D not resolved. From germline, CDR1 is KGHDR and CDR2 SFDVKD. Deletions cut 0 bases from V and 8 bases from J, with 6 bases between. The CDR3 is made up of 13 amino acids.